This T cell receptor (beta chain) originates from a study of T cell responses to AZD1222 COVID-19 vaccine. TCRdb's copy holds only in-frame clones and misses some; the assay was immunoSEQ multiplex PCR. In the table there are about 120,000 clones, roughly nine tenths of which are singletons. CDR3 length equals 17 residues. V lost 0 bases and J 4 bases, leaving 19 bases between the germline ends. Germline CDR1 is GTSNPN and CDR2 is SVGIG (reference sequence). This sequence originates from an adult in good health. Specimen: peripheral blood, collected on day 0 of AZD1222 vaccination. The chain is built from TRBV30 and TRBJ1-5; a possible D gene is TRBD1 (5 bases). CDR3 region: CAWSVKVQGSPNQPQHF. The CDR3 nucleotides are TGTGCCTGGAGTGTAAAGGTTCAGGGCAGCCCGAATCAGCCCCAGCATTTT.